A selection of T cell receptor beta chains follows, all from one sample in a study of shared clonotypes between healthy human individuals. Only in-frame clones appear in the TCRdb table, and some are missing; sequencing was by immunoSEQ multiplex PCR. The sample lists millions of clones, around nine tenths occurring once. Input material: naive CD4+ T cells sorted from blood. Receptors were obtained from a man between 18 and 35 years old in good health. Both conserved end residues are part of each CDR3. D genes are given only for firm matches. Part of the rows lack a size; the others show once, few, many or a class for expanded clones.

d_call	clone_size	j_call	v_call	cdr3_aa	cdr3_nt
NA	NA	TRBJ2-5	TRBV2	CASSESLGGTQYF	TGTGCCAGCAGTGAATCTCTAGGGGGAACCCAGTACTTC
NA	NA	TRBJ2-1	TRBV11-2	CASSWLGEVGNEQFF	TGTGCCAGCAGCTGGTTGGGGGAGGTGGGCAATGAGCAGTTCTTC
NA	NA	TRBJ2-2	TRBV6-1	CASSERAGELFF	TGTGCCAGCAGTGAGAGGGCCGGGGAGCTGTTTTTT
TRBD1	NA	TRBJ2-7	TRBV6-1	CASSDRGAYEQYF	TGTGCCAGCTCTGACAGGGGCGCCTACGAGCAGTACTTC
TRBD2	NA	TRBJ2-5	TRBV9	CASSVSGTSGTQYF	TGTGCCAGCAGCGTAAGTGGGACTAGCGGGACCCAGTACTTC
NA	NA	TRBJ1-5	TRBV4-3	CASSQDFSGNQPQHF	TGCGCCAGCAGCCAAGATTTCAGCGGGAATCAGCCCCAGCATTTT
TRBD2	NA	TRBJ2-7	TRBV7-2	CASSLSRFGAGGGYEQYF	TGTGCCAGCAGCTTATCACGGTTTGGGGCGGGGGGAGGCTACGAGCAGTACTTC
TRBD1	NA	TRBJ1-2	TRBV19	CASSPWTGDYGYTF	TGTGCCAGTAGTCCTTGGACAGGGGACTATGGCTACACCTTC
NA	NA	TRBJ2-1	TRBV29-1	CSVAPQVWDWNEQFF	TGCAGCGTGGCCCCCCAGGTTTGGGATTGGAATGAGCAGTTCTTC
NA	NA	TRBJ1-3	TRBV28	CASSPVGLRDGNTIYF	TGTGCCAGCAGCCCGGTGGGACTGCGAGACGGAAACACCATATATTTT
TRBD2	NA	TRBJ2-1	TRBV6-1	CASSGGISGGDEQFF	TGTGCCAGCAGTGGAGGGATTAGCGGGGGTGATGAGCAGTTCTTC
NA	NA	TRBJ1-2	TRBV28	CASSFLGGNGYTF	TGTGCCAGCAGTTTTCTGGGTGGGAATGGCTACACCTTC
NA	NA	TRBJ1-2	TRBV18	CASSPPVGGEYGYTF	TGTGCCAGCTCACCACCCGTCGGAGGGGAGTATGGCTACACCTTC
TRBD1	NA	TRBJ2-5	TRBV7-9	CASSLRQGVETQYF	TGTGCCAGCAGCCTAAGACAGGGGGTAGAGACCCAGTACTTC
TRBD1	NA	TRBJ1-1	TRBV5-5	CASSSPGQKNTEAFF	TGTGCCAGCAGCTCACCGGGACAGAAGAACACTGAAGCTTTCTTT
TRBD2	NA	TRBJ2-3	TRBV28	CASIRSGGRSTDTQYF	TGTGCCAGCATAAGGAGCGGGGGGCGAAGCACAGATACGCAGTATTTT
NA	NA	TRBJ2-7	TRBV29-1	CSVASHEQYF	TGCAGCGTTGCATCCCACGAGCAGTACTTC
NA	NA	TRBJ2-3	TRBV12-5	CASGLGVRNTDTQYF	TGTGCTAGTGGTTTGGGTGTTCGGAACACAGATACGCAGTATTTT
NA	NA	TRBJ2-1	TRBV30	CAWSDRDEQFF	TGTGCCTGGAGCGACCGCGATGAGCAGTTCTTC
NA	NA	TRBJ2-5	TRBV4-1	CASSQEGTGKETQYF	TGCGCCAGCAGCCAAGAAGGAACAGGGAAAGAGACCCAGTACTTC
NA	NA	TRBJ2-2	TRBV10-1	CASSESDFTGELFF	TGCGCCAGCAGTGAGTCTGACTTCACCGGGGAGCTGTTTTTT
TRBD1	NA	TRBJ2-7	TRBV18	CASSPDWTGTEQYF	TGTGCCAGCTCACCCGACTGGACAGGGACCGAGCAGTACTTC
NA	once	TRBJ1-6	TRBV7-3	CASSLDSGNSPLHF	TGTGCCAGCAGCCTGGACAGCGGGAATTCACCCCTCCACTTT
TRBD2	NA	TRBJ2-3	TRBV11-3	CASSLSGSGGPYTQYF	TGTGCCAGCAGCTTAAGTGGGTCGGGGGGGCCCTATACGCAGTATTTT
NA	NA	TRBJ1-5	TRBV27	CASSWAYSNQPQHF	TGTGCCAGCAGTTGGGCCTATAGCAATCAGCCCCAGCATTTT
NA	NA	TRBJ2-3	TRBV7-2	CASSPGPQSTDTQYF	TGTGCCAGCAGCCCCGGCCCCCAGAGCACAGATACGCAGTATTTT
NA	NA	TRBJ2-7	TRBV18	CASSPGTFLYEQYF	TGTGCCAGCTCACCAGGGACATTCCTCTACGAGCAGTACTTC